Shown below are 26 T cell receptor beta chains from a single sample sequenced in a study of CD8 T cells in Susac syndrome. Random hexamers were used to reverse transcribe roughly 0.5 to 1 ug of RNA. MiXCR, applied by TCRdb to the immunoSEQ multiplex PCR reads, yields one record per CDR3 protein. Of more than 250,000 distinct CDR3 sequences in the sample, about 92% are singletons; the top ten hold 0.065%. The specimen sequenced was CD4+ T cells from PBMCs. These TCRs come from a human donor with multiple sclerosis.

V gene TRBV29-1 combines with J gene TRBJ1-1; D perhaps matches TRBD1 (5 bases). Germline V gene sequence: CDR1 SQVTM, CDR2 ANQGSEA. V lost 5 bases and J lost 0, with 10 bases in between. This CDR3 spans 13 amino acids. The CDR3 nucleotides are TGCAGCGTTAGCAGGGTGCTGAACACTGAAGCTTTCTTT. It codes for CSVSRVLNTEAFF. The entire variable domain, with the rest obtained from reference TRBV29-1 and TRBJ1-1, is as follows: SAVISQKPSRDICQRGTSLTIQCQVDSQVTMMFWYRQQPGQSLTLIATANQGSEATYESGFVIDKFPISRPNLTFSTLTVSNMSPEDSSIYLCSVSRVLNTEAFFGQGTRLTVV.

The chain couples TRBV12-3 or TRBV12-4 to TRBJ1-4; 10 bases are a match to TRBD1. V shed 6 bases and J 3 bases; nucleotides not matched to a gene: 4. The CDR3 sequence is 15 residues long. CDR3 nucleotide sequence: TGTGCCAGCAGCGGACAGGGGGTACCTAATGAAAAACTGTTTTTT. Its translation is CASSGQGVPNEKLFF.

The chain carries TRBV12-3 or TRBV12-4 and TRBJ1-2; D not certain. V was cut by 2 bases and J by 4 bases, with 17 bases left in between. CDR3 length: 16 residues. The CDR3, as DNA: TGTGCCAGCAGTTTAAGATCGCGGCAGACCTTCTATGGCTACACCTTC. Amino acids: CASSLRSRQTFYGYTF.

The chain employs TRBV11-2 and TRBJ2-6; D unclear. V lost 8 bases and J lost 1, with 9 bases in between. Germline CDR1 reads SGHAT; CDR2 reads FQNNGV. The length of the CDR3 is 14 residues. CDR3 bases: TGTGCCAGCTCCCCCTGGTCTGGGGCCAACGTCCTGACTTTC. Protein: CASSPWSGANVLTF.

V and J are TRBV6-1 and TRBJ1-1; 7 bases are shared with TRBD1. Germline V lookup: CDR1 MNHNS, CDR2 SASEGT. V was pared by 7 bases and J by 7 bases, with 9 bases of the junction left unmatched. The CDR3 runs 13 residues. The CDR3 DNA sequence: TGTGCCAGCACCCACAGGGGATCCGTTGAAGCTTTCTTT. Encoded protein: CASTHRGSVEAFF.

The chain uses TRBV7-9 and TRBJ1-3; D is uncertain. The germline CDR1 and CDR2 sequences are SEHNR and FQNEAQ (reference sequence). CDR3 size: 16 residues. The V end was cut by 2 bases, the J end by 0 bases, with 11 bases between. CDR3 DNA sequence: TGTGCCAGCAGCTTATTTCAGGAGAACTCTGGAAACACCATATATTTT. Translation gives CASSLFQENSGNTIYF.

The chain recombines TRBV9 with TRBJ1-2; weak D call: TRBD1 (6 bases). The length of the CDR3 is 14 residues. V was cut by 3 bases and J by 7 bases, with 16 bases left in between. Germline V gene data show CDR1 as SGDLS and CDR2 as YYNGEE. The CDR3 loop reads CASSAQGGVAGYTF. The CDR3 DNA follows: TGTGCCAGCAGCGCCCAAGGGGGGGTCGCTGGCTACACCTTC. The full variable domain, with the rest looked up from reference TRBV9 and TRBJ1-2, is DSGVTQTPKHLITATGQRVTLRCSPRSGDLSVYWYQQSLDQGLQFLIQYYNGEERAKGNILERFSAQQFPDLHSELNLSSLELGDSALYFCASSAQGGVAGYTFGSGTRLTVV.

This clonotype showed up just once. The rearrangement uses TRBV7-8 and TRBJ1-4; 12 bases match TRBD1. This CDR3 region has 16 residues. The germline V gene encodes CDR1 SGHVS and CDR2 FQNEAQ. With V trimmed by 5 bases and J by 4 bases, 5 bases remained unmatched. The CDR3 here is CASSRDRGRGNEKLFF. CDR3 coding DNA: TGTGCCAGCAGCCGGGACAGGGGGCGGGGTAATGAAAAACTGTTTTTT.

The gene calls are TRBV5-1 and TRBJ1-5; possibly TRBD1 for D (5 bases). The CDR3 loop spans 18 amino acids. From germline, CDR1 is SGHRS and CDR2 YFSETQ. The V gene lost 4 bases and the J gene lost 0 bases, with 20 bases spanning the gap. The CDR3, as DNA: TGCGCCAGCAGCACCCTGGAGGGACCCCTTTATAGCAATCAGCCCCAGCATTTT. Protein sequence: CASSTLEGPLYSNQPQHF.

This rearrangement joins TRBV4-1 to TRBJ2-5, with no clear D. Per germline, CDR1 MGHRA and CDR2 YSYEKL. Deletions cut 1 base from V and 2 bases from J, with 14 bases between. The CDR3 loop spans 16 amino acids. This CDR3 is CASSQARVGVQETQYF. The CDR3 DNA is TGCGCCAGCAGCCAAGCTAGGGTGGGCGTTCAAGAGACCCAGTACTTC.

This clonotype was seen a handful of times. The CDR3 protein is CASSQQGDTEAFF. The CDR3 bases are TGTGCCAGTTCACAACAGGGGGACACTGAAGCTTTCTTT. The chain uses TRBV19 and TRBJ1-1; 8 bases fit TRBD1. This CDR3 spans 13 amino acids. Per the germline V gene, CDR1 is LNHDA and CDR2 is SQIVND (reference sequence). V lost 8 bases to trimming and J lost 3 bases; unmatched junction nucleotides: 5.

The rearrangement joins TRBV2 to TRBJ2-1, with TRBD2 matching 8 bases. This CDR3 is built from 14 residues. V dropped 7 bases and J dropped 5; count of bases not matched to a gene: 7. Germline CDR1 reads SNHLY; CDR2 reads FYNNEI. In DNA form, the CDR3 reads TGTGCCAGCAAAACCGGGAGGGCCCACAATGAGCAGTTCTTC. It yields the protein CASKTGRAHNEQFF. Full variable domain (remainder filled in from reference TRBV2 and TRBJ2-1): EPEVTQTPSHQVTQMGQEVILRCVPISNHLYFYWYRQILGQKVEFLVSFYNNEISEKSEIFDDQFSVERPDGSNFTLKIRSTKLEDSAMYFCASKTGRAHNEQFFGPGTRLTVL.

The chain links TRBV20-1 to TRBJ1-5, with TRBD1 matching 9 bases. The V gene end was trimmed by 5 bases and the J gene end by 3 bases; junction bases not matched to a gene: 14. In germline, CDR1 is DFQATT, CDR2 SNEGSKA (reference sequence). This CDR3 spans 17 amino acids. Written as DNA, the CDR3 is TGCAGTGCTGCCTTAGAGGGGACAGGGTATGCCAATCAGCCCCAGCATTTT. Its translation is CSAALEGTGYANQPQHF.

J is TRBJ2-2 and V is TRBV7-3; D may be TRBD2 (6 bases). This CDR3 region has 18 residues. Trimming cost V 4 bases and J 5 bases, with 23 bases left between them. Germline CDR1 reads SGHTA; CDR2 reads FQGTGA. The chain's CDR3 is CASSSIPGLGVRTGELFF. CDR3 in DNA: TGTGCCAGCAGCTCTATCCCGGGACTCGGTGTGAGAACCGGGGAGCTGTTTTTT.

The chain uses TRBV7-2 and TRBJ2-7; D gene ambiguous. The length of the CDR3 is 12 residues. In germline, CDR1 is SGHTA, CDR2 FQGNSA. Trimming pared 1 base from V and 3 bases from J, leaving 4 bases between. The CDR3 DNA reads TGTGCCAGCAGCTTAGTTAACTACGAGCAGTACTTC. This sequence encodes CASSLVNYEQYF.

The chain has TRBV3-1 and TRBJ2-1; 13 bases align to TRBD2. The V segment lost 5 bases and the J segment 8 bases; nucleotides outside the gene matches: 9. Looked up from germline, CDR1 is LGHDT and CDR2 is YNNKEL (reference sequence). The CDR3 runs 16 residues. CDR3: CASSAEVLAGGDEQFF. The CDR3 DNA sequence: TGTGCCAGCAGCGCAGAGGTACTAGCGGGAGGGGATGAGCAGTTCTTC.

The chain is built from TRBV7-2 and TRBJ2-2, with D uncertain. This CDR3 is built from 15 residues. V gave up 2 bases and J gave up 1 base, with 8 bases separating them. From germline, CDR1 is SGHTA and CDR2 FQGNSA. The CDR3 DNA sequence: TGTGCCAGCAGCTTATATCCGGGGAACACCGGGGAGCTGTTTTTT. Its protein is CASSLYPGNTGELFF. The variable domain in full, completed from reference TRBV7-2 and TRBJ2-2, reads GAGVSQSPSNKVTEKGKDVELRCDPISGHTALYWYRQSLGQGLEFLIYFQGNSAPDKSGLPSDRFSAERTGGSVSTLTIQRTQQEDSAVYLCASSLYPGNTGELFFGEGSRLTVL.

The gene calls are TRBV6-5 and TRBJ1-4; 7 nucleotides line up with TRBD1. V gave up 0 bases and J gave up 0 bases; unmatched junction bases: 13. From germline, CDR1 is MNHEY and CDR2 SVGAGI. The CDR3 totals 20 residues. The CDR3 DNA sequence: TGTGCCAGCAGTTACTCCCGCGGAGGGGGCGGGAGGTCAACTAATGAAAAACTGTTTTTT. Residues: CASSYSRGGGGRSTNEKLFF.

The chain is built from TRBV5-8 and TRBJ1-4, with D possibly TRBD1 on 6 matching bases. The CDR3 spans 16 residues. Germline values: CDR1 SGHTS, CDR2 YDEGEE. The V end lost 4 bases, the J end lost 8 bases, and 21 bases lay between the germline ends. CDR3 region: CASSKGSEQGGEKLFF. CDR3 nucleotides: TGTGCCAGCAGCAAAGGCTCGGAACAGGGCGGGGAAAAACTGTTTTTT.

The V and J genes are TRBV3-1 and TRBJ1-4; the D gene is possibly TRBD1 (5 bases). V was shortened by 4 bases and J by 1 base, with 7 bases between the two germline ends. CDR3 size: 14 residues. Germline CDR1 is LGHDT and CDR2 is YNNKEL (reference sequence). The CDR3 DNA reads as TGTGCCAGCAGCCCGGGGGTAACTAATGAAAAACTGTTTTTT. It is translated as CASSPGVTNEKLFF.

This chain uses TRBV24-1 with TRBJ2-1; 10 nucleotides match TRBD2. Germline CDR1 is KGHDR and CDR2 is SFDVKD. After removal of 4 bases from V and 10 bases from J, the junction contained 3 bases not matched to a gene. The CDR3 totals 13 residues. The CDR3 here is CATSETGLAEQFF. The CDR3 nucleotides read TGTGCCACCAGTGAAACGGGACTAGCGGAGCAGTTCTTC.

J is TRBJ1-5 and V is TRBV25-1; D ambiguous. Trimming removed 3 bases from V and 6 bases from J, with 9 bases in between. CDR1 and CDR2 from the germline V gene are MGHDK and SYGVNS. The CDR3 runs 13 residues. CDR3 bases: TGTGCCAGCAGTGACTCGGGCTTTCAGCCCCAGCATTTT. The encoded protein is CASSDSGFQPQHF.

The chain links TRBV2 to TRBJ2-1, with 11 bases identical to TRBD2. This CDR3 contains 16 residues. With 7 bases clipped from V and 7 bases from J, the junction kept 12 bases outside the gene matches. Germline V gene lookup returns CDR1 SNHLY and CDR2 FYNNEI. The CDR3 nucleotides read TGTGCCAGCACCAAACCACTAGCGGGAGATCTGAATGAGCAGTTCTTC. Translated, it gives CASTKPLAGDLNEQFF.

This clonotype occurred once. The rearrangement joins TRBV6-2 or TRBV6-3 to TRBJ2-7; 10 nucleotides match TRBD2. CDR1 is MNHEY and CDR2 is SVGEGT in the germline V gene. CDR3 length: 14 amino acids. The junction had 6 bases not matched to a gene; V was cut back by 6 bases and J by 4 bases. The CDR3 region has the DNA TGTGCCAGCAGGAGGACTAGCGGAGGATACGAGCAGTACTTC. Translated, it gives CASRRTSGGYEQYF.

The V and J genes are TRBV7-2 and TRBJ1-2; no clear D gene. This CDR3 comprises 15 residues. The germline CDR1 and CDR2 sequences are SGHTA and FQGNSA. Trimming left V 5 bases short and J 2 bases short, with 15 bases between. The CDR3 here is CASSADPLPNYGYTF. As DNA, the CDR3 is TGTGCCAGCAGCGCCGACCCTTTGCCCAACTATGGCTACACCTTC.

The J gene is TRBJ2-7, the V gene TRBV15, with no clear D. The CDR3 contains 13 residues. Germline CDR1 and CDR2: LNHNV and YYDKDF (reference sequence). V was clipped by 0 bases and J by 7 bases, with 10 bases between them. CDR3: CATSRDYGYEQYF. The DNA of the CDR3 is TGTGCCACCAGCAGAGACTACGGCTATGAGCAGTACTTC.